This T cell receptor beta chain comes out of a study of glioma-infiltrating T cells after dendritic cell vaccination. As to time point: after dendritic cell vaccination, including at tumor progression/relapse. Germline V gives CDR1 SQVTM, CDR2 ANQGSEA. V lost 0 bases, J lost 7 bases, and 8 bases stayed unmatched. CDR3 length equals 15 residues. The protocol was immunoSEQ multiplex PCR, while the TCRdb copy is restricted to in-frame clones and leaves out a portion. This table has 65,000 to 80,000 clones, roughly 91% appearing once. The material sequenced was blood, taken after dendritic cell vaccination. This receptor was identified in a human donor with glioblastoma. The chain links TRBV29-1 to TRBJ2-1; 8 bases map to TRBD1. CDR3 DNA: TGCAGCGTTGAAGATGCAGCAGGGGGCACGAATGAGCAGTTCTTC. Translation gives CSVEDAAGGTNEQFF.